The next 30 T cell receptor beta chains were all read from a single sample in a study of T-cell memory formation after mild COVID-19 (dated by TCRdb to about 2021). Preparation of the library involved 5' RACE. Sequencing took place on an Illumina NovaSeq 6000. TCRdb reprocessing: public reads trimmed at Q25 with fastp, clones called with MiXCR, in-frame beta chains kept. Here each entry gathers all rows of one CDR3 protein and keeps the most common genes and DNA. This sample has about 470,000 distinct CDR3 sequences in its table, and about 23% of those were observed once. Clones ranked in the top ten supply approximately 12% of the sample. Sequencing input: PBMCs or a T cell subset sorted from them (not recorded which). Source of these receptors: an adult woman who had mild COVID-19 (a few samples of this study predate the infection). The sample titles of this study are shuffled in the database, so cell type and time point are left out; the donor was told from shared clones.

The chain links TRBV3-1 to TRBJ1-4; D is undetermined. Trimming cost V 1 base and J 6 bases, with 12 bases left between them. Germline CDR1 and CDR2: LGHDT and YNNKEL (reference sequence). CDR3 length: 15 amino acids. CDR3 amino acids: CASSQVGGSDEKLFF. Here the CDR3 DNA reads TGTGCCAGCAGCCAAGTAGGAGGGTCGGATGAAAAACTGTTTTTT.

The chain has TRBV3-1 and TRBJ2-1; 10 nucleotides match TRBD2. V was pared by 4 bases and J by 4 bases, with 10 bases of the junction left unmatched. Germline V gene lookup returns CDR1 LGHDT and CDR2 YNNKEL (reference sequence). This CDR3 has 17 amino acids. The CDR3 reads CASSPESGTSVYNEQFF. The CDR3 bases are TGTGCCAGCAGCCCCGAATCCGGGACTAGCGTATACAATGAGCAGTTCTTC.

The sample holds many counts of this clonotype. The chain employs TRBV6-1 and TRBJ2-1; TRBD1 might be the D (5 bases). V shed 7 bases and J shed 5 bases, with 12 bases lying between them. This CDR3 is built from 13 residues. Germline V CDR1 and CDR2: MNHNS, SASEGT. CDR3 sequence: CASTKGPDNEQFF. CDR3 nucleotides: TGTGCCAGCACTAAGGGGCCGGACAATGAGCAGTTCTTC.

This chain links TRBV7-2 with TRBJ2-4; D call uncertain. The CDR3 is made up of 14 amino acids. Trimming took 5 bases from V and 1 from J, leaving 9 bases between them. CDR1 is SGHTA, CDR2 FQGNSA, per germline. This CDR3 reads CASSNPAAKNIQYF. Here the CDR3 DNA reads TGTGCCAGCAGCAACCCGGCGGCCAAAAACATTCAGTACTTC.

The V and J genes are TRBV4-3 and TRBJ1-1; D remains unclear. V gave up 4 bases and J gave up 6 bases, with 12 bases separating them. Looked up from germline, CDR1 is LGHNA and CDR2 is YSLEER. This CDR3 region has 13 residues. The CDR3 DNA is TGCGCCAGCAGCCCCGTGGGTAGCCCTGAAGCTTTCTTT. Translating it yields CASSPVGSPEAFF.

V usage is TRBV5-1 and J usage is TRBJ2-7; TRBD2 matches 11 bases. V gave up 4 bases and J gave up 1 base; unmatched junction bases: 1. In germline, CDR1 is SGHRS, CDR2 YFSETQ. This CDR3 comprises 14 residues. CDR3 nucleotide sequence: TGCGCCAGCAGCACTAGCGGGAGTTCCTACGAGCAGTACTTC. Translating it yields CASSTSGSSYEQYF.

In this sample, this clonotype turned up a few times. The rearrangement joins TRBV9 to TRBJ2-7; 11 bases map to TRBD2. The germline V gene has CDR1 SGDLS and CDR2 YYNGEE. With V trimmed by 2 bases and J by 6 bases, 7 bases remained unmatched. This CDR3 is 15 amino acids long. The CDR3 reads CASSVGLAGTSEQYF. The CDR3 DNA reads as TGTGCCAGCAGCGTTGGACTAGCGGGTACGAGCGAGCAGTACTTC.

This clonotype was seen more than once but under ten times. This chain links TRBV2 with TRBJ2-1, with a possible D match to TRBD2 (7 bases). CDR1 is SNHLY, CDR2 FYNNEI, per germline. Trimming shortened V by 5 bases and J by 5 bases, and 13 bases separated the two germline ends. This CDR3 has 14 amino acids. CDR3 region: CASSRGAGHNEQFF. DNA for the CDR3: TGTGCCAGCAGTCGGGGGGCAGGACACAATGAGCAGTTCTTC.

The rearrangement uses TRBV29-1 and TRBJ2-6; D is uncertain. Germline CDR1 SQVTM, CDR2 ANQGSEA. This CDR3 is 15 amino acids long. V lost 4 bases and J lost 3, with 13 bases in between. CDR3 sequence (DNA): TGCAGCGTTGTTTTATGGGGAAGTGGGGCCAACGTCCTGACTTTC. The encoded protein is CSVVLWGSGANVLTF.

This clonotype has a handful of counts. The chain couples TRBV10-3 to TRBJ2-1, with a possible D match to TRBD2 (5 bases). This CDR3 comprises 16 residues. Trimming took 2 bases from V and 0 from J, leaving 11 bases between them. CDR1 and CDR2 (germline): ENHRY, SYGVKD. As DNA, the CDR3 is TGTGCCATCAGTGAGCCCCTCGCGGGCTCCTACAATGAGCAGTTCTTC. Protein sequence: CAISEPLAGSYNEQFF.

The V and J genes are TRBV20-1 and TRBJ2-3; 13 nucleotides agree with TRBD2. The CDR3 has 16 amino acids. Germline V CDR1 and CDR2: DFQATT, SNEGSKA (reference sequence). J lost 1 base, V lost 5 bases, and 6 bases had no gene match. The CDR3 here is CSAPGLAGVGTDTQYF. The CDR3 DNA sequence: TGCAGTGCTCCCGGACTAGCGGGAGTCGGCACAGATACGCAGTATTTT.

V usage is TRBV29-1 and J usage is TRBJ2-3, with D hard to call. Between the trimmed V and J ends, which lost 7 bases and 5 bases, there was a span of 19 bases. From germline, CDR1 is SQVTM and CDR2 ANQGSEA. The CDR3 covers 14 residues. The chain's CDR3 is CSASTLDYGDTQYF. The CDR3 DNA reads TGCAGCGCCTCTACGCTGGATTACGGAGATACGCAGTATTTT.

This clonotype was detected a few times. The rearrangement uses TRBV7-2 and TRBJ2-7, with 8 bases identical to TRBD1. The CDR3 runs 14 residues. J was trimmed by 5 bases and V by 3 bases; bases with no gene match: 6. CDR1 SGHTA and CDR2 FQGNSA come from the germline V gene. The CDR3 spells CASSLDRASNEQYF. The CDR3 nucleotides are TGTGCCAGCAGCTTGGACAGGGCTAGCAACGAGCAGTACTTC. The whole variable domain, remainder taken from reference TRBV7-2 and TRBJ2-7, is GAGVSQSPSNKVTEKGKDVELRCDPISGHTALYWYRQSLGQGLEFLIYFQGNSAPDKSGLPSDRFSAERTGGSVSTLTIQRTQQEDSAVYLCASSLDRASNEQYFGPGTRLTVT.

CDR3: CATSDGGTGGTGELFF. The CDR3 DNA is TGTGCCACCAGTGATGGGGGGACAGGGGGCACCGGGGAGCTGTTTTTT. The rearrangement uses TRBV24-1 and TRBJ2-2; 11 bases map to TRBD1. Germline CDR1 and CDR2: KGHDR and SFDVKD. The V segment lost 3 bases and the J segment 4 bases; nucleotides outside the gene matches: 3. The CDR3 is 16 amino acids.

The chain has TRBV11-2 and TRBJ2-7, with D tentatively TRBD1 or TRBD2 (5 bases each). Between the trimmed V and J ends, which lost 3 bases and 5 bases, there was a span of 17 bases. The CDR3 loop spans 15 amino acids. The germline gives CDR1 SGHAT, CDR2 FQNNGV. CDR3 DNA sequence: TGTGCCAGCAGCTTGCTAACCACTAGGGGCCACGAGCAGTACTTC. Translation: CASSLLTTRGHEQYF.

V usage is TRBV13 and J usage is TRBJ2-7; D is ambiguous. The V end lost 5 bases, the J end lost 0 bases, and 17 bases lay between the germline ends. CDR3 length: 16 amino acids. From germline, CDR1 is PRHDT and CDR2 FYEKMQ (reference sequence). The CDR3 sequence is CASSAVRHLSSYEQYF. The CDR3 DNA follows: TGTGCCAGCAGCGCCGTCAGGCACCTTAGCTCCTACGAGCAGTACTTC.

This chain uses TRBV18 with TRBJ1-1, with D possibly being TRBD1 (5 bases). V was clipped by 2 bases and J by 8 bases, with 15 bases between them. The CDR3 runs 14 residues. Germline V gene lookup returns CDR1 KGHSH and CDR2 LQKENI. In nucleotides, the CDR3 is TGTGCCAGCTCACCAGTTGTAGGGGACCTGGAAGCTTTCTTT. It is translated as CASSPVVGDLEAFF. Filled out from reference TRBV18 and TRBJ1-1, the complete variable domain reads NAGVMQNPRHLVRRRGQEARLRCSPMKGHSHVYWYRQLPEEGLKFMVYLQKENIIDESGMPKERFSAEFPKEGPSILRIQQVVRGDSAAYFCASSPVVGDLEAFFGQGTRLTVV.

This clonotype appeared a few times. The chain links TRBV11-2 to TRBJ2-1, with 9 bases that match TRBD1. V shed 1 base and J 3 bases; nucleotides not matched to a gene: 1. The CDR3 length is 15 residues. CDR1 SGHAT and CDR2 FQNNGV come from the germline V gene. The CDR3 coding sequence is TGTGCCAGCAGCTTAGTGACAGGGGGCTACAATGAGCAGTTCTTC. This gives the protein CASSLVTGGYNEQFF.

This clonotype was seen a single time. V gene TRBV6-1 combines with J gene TRBJ2-3; D gene uncertain. CDR1 is MNHNS, CDR2 SASEGT, per germline. This CDR3 has 15 amino acids. V shed 1 base and J shed 6 bases, with 14 bases lying between them. The CDR3 loop reads CASSEVWGPMDTQYF. Here the CDR3 DNA reads TGTGCCAGCAGTGAAGTATGGGGTCCCATGGATACGCAGTATTTT.

This clonotype was counted only a few times. The V and J genes are TRBV24-1 and TRBJ1-1, with D unresolved. Germline CDR1 KGHDR, CDR2 SFDVKD. The CDR3 extends over 13 amino acids. Trimming took 9 bases from V and 0 from J, leaving 10 bases between them. DNA of the CDR3: TGTGCCACCTCGACGGCCATGAACACTGAAGCTTTCTTT. Protein product: CATSTAMNTEAFF.

Only a few counts were recorded for this clonotype. The chain is built from TRBV20-1 and TRBJ2-7; TRBD2 matches at 7 bases. V was pared by 1 base and J by 6 bases, with 12 bases of the junction left unmatched. Germline V gene sequence: CDR1 DFQATT, CDR2 SNEGSKA (reference sequence). This CDR3 spans 15 amino acids. CDR3 protein: CSARGLKGRVGEQYF. The CDR3 DNA reads TGCAGTGCTAGAGGGTTGAAGGGGAGGGTCGGCGAGCAGTACTTC.

The rearrangement links TRBV5-1 to TRBJ2-7, with 7 positions matching TRBD1. The V gene end was trimmed by 4 bases and the J gene end by 3 bases; junction bases not matched to a gene: 7. CDR3 size: 14 residues. Germline V lookup: CDR1 SGHRS, CDR2 YFSETQ. CDR3 region: CASSQQTGNYEQYF. The CDR3 bases are TGCGCCAGCAGCCAACAGACAGGGAACTACGAGCAGTACTTC.

Concerning this clonotype itself: A much bigger clone sits one base away, suggesting this may be a read error. The rearrangement uses TRBV5-5 and TRBJ1-1; TRBD1 matches at 8 bases. V was clipped by 3 bases and J by 1 base; unmatched bases: 2. The CDR3 is 14 amino acids. The germline CDR1 and CDR2 sequences are SGHKS and YYEKEE (reference sequence). CDR3: CASSCGQGNTEAFF. As DNA, the CDR3 is TGTGCCAGCAGCTGTGGACAGGGGAACACTGAAGCTTTCTTT. Complete variable domain (other parts from reference TRBV5-5 and TRBJ1-1): DAGVTQSPTHLIKTRGQQVTLRCSPISGHKSVSWYQQVLGQGPQFIFQYYEKEERGRGNFPDRFSARQFPNYSSELNVNALLLGDSALYLCASSCGQGNTEAFFGQGTRLTVV.

This chain connects TRBV4-1 to TRBJ2-7; 13 bases fit TRBD2. The germline V gene encodes CDR1 MGHRA and CDR2 YSYEKL. The V gene end was trimmed by 6 bases and the J gene end by 2 bases; junction bases not matched to a gene: 4. This CDR3 region has 15 residues. CDR3 residues: CASRPGLAGAYEQYF. In DNA form, the CDR3 reads TGCGCCAGCAGACCTGGACTAGCGGGGGCCTACGAGCAGTACTTC.

This clonotype occurred a few times. The rearrangement uses TRBV27 and TRBJ1-2; a possible D gene is TRBD1 (5 bases). The CDR3 is 18 residues long. Trimming left V 5 bases short and J 0 bases short, with 22 bases between. Germline V gives CDR1 MNHEY, CDR2 SMNVEV (reference sequence). CDR3 DNA: TGTGCCAGCAGTCAGACGGCTTCTTTGCAGGGAGCTAACTATGGCTACACCTTC. Its translation: CASSQTASLQGANYGYTF.

This clonotype was seen more than once but under ten times. J is TRBJ2-1 and V is TRBV30; D possibly uses TRBD1 or TRBD2 (5 bases each). In germline, CDR1 is GTSNPN, CDR2 SVGIG (reference sequence). V was trimmed by 3 bases and J by 9 bases, leaving 9 bases between them. The CDR3 is 11 residues long. The CDR3 DNA is TGTGCCTGGAGAAGGGGAGTTGAGCAGTTCTTC. This encodes CAWRRGVEQFF.

CDR3 sequence reads: CASSPRPGTNFPEQFF. In DNA, the CDR3 is TGCGCCAGCAGCCCAAGGCCAGGGACCAACTTTCCTGAGCAGTTCTTC. The genes are TRBV5-1 and TRBJ2-1, with D possibly called TRBD1 or TRBD2 (5 bases each). Trimming removed 4 bases at V and 9 bases at J, with 23 bases between. CDR1 SGHRS and CDR2 YFSETQ come from the germline V gene. The CDR3 loop spans 16 amino acids.

This clonotype was counted only a few times. This chain links TRBV10-3 with TRBJ2-7, with 13 bases fitting TRBD2. CDR3 length: 16 amino acids. Trimming removed 6 bases from V and 0 bases from J; junction bases left unmatched: 5. Germline V lookup: CDR1 ENHRY, CDR2 SYGVKD. The CDR3 loop reads CAIRGTSGTSSYEQYF. The CDR3 DNA follows: TGTGCCATCAGGGGGACTAGCGGGACTAGCTCCTACGAGCAGTACTTC.

This clonotype was observed a few times. This chain connects TRBV7-8 to TRBJ2-1; 7 nucleotides line up with TRBD1. V gave up 1 base and J gave up 4 bases; unmatched junction bases: 10. The V gene's germline CDR1 is SGHVS and CDR2 FQNEAQ. The CDR3 contains 17 residues. CDR3 loop: CASSLELRTGLYNEQFF. CDR3 DNA sequence: TGTGCCAGCAGCTTAGAGTTACGGACAGGACTTTACAATGAGCAGTTCTTC. The full variable domain, completed using reference TRBV7-8 and TRBJ2-1, is GAGVSQSPRYKVAKRGQDVALRCDPISGHVSLFWYQQALGQGPEFLTYFQNEAQLDKSGLPSDRFFAERPEGSVSTLKIQRTQQEDSAVYLCASSLELRTGLYNEQFFGPGTRLTVL.

This clonotype was seen a few times. V gene TRBV11-2 combines with J gene TRBJ1-2; the D is unclear. The V end lost 5 bases, the J end lost 4 bases, and 11 bases lay between the germline ends. CDR1 and CDR2 (germline): SGHAT, FQNNGV. This CDR3 comprises 13 residues. The CDR3 region has the DNA TGTGCCAGCAGCCGGGGTCGAACCTATGGCTACACCTTC. It codes for CASSRGRTYGYTF.